A single sample gave rise to the 16 T cell receptor beta chains below, sequenced in a study of T cell responses to AZD1222 COVID-19 vaccine. The table came from immunoSEQ multiplex PCR; TCRdb's copy has only in-frame clones and leaves some out. The sample has roughly 120,000 clones; about nine tenths are singletons. The material sequenced was peripheral blood, taken on day 0 of AZD1222 vaccination. The receptors were sampled from an adult in good health.

As DNA, the CDR3 is TGTGCCAGCAGTGACGTAGGGAGGACAGATACGCAGTATTTT. Translated, it gives CASSDVGRTDTQYF. The chain is built from TRBV2 and TRBJ2-3, with a weak D call TRBD2 (6 bases). Trimming took off 3 bases at V and 3 bases at J, with 10 bases between the two ends. Germline V lookup: CDR1 SNHLY, CDR2 FYNNEI. The CDR3 is made up of 14 amino acids.

V gene TRBV4-1 combines with J gene TRBJ2-3, with 11 nucleotides matching TRBD1. J was trimmed by 2 bases and V by 3 bases; bases with no gene match: 10. The CDR3 has 18 amino acids. Germline V gives CDR1 MGHRA, CDR2 YSYEKL. The DNA for the CDR3 is TGCGCCAGCAGCCACTCCTTCCTAGGACAGGGGGCCACAGATACGCAGTATTTT. Translating it yields CASSHSFLGQGATDTQYF.

A single count supports this clone. The rearrangement links TRBV28 to TRBJ1-4, with D uncertain. The germline CDR1 and CDR2 sequences are MDHEN and SYDVKM. This CDR3 is built from 14 residues. V was cut by 5 bases and J by 0 bases, with 7 bases left in between. The CDR3, as DNA: TGTGCCAGCAGTACTACTGCAACTAATGAAAAACTGTTTTTT. This sequence encodes CASSTTATNEKLFF.

This clone is a singleton in its sample. The rearrangement links TRBV4-3 to TRBJ1-1; weak D call: TRBD1 (5 bases). Germline CDR1 is LGHNA and CDR2 is YSLEER. The V end lost 0 bases, the J end lost 5 bases, and 13 bases lay between the germline ends. This CDR3 region has 15 residues. This CDR3 reads CASSQDQGPRTEAFF. The CDR3 DNA is TGCGCCAGCAGCCAAGATCAGGGACCGAGGACTGAAGCTTTCTTT.

The V and J genes are TRBV7-3 and TRBJ2-2; tentative D call: TRBD2 (5 bases). The CDR3 spans 16 residues. The germline gives CDR1 SGHTA, CDR2 FQGTGA. V was trimmed by 5 bases and J by 4 bases, leaving 17 bases between them. CDR3 region: CASSRDGPSSTGELFF. CDR3 in DNA: TGTGCCAGCAGCCGGGATGGCCCTAGCTCCACCGGGGAGCTGTTTTTT.

J is TRBJ2-3 and V is TRBV6-5; D unclear. The CDR3 length is 13 residues. Germline V gives CDR1 MNHEY, CDR2 SVGAGI. Trimming shortened V by 5 bases and J by 12 bases, and 18 bases separated the two germline ends. The DNA for the CDR3 is TGTGCCAGCAGTACCCATTGGCAGGAAAGTCAGTATTTT. Translated: CASSTHWQESQYF.

The V gene is TRBV7-9, the J gene TRBJ1-2, with 9 nucleotides matching TRBD1. CDR1 SEHNR and CDR2 FQNEAQ come from the germline V gene (reference sequence). V lost 1 base, J lost 7 bases, and 4 bases stayed unmatched. CDR3 size: 14 residues. Here the CDR3 reads CASSLGDRVRGYTF. The CDR3 DNA reads as TGTGCCAGCAGCTTAGGGGACAGGGTTCGTGGCTACACCTTC.

This clone was picked up one time. The chain couples TRBV19 to TRBJ2-5; tentative D call: TRBD1 (5 bases). Trimming took off 6 bases at V and 2 bases at J, with 19 bases between the two ends. Germline V gene data show CDR1 as LNHDA and CDR2 as SQIVND (reference sequence). This CDR3 contains 16 residues. The DNA for the CDR3 is TGTGCCAGTAGCCCTAGGGCCAGACAGACACAAGAGACCCAGTACTTC. It encodes CASSPRARQTQETQYF.

The rearrangement joins TRBV11-3 to TRBJ2-7, with TRBD2 as a possible D gene (6 bases). The CDR3 has 12 amino acids. The V and J ends lost 1 base and 10 bases respectively, with 11 bases between them. Germline loops: CDR1 SGHNT, CDR2 YENEEA. The CDR3 protein is CASSLARGDQYF. CDR3 in DNA: TGTGCCAGCAGCTTAGCGCGGGGAGACCAGTACTTC.

The genes are TRBV18 and TRBJ1-5; unclear D gene. Germline V gene sequence: CDR1 KGHSH, CDR2 LQKENI. Trimming left V 6 bases short and J 7 bases short, with 13 bases between. This CDR3 is 13 amino acids long. The CDR3 coding sequence is TGTGCCAGCTCTGCGAGAGAGGGACAGCCCCAGCATTTT. Amino acids: CASSAREGQPQHF.

This clone has just a few counts. The rearrangement joins TRBV5-6 to TRBJ2-2; D gene uncertain. Trimming left V 0 bases short and J 1 base short, with 10 bases between. The V gene's germline CDR1 is SGHDT and CDR2 YYEEEE. This CDR3 is built from 16 residues. The CDR3 DNA follows: TGTGCCAGCAGCTTGGGCGGAGACTTGAACACCGGGGAGCTGTTTTTT. This translates into CASSLGGDLNTGELFF.

DNA for the CDR3: TGTGCCAGCAGCGTAGGAATGGGCTCGATAGTCAATGAAAAACTGTTTTTT. Protein sequence: CASSVGMGSIVNEKLFF. The rearrangement links TRBV9 to TRBJ1-4, with unresolved D. The CDR3 extends over 17 amino acids. Trimming stripped 0 bases from V and 5 bases from J, with 17 bases between. Germline V CDR1 and CDR2: SGDLS, YYNGEE. Together with reference TRBV9 and TRBJ1-4, the CDR3 gives the full variable domain: DSGVTQTPKHLITATGQRVTLRCSPRSGDLSVYWYQQSLDQGLQFLIQYYNGEERAKGNILERFSAQQFPDLHSELNLSSLELGDSALYFCASSVGMGSIVNEKLFFGSGTQLSVL.

V gene TRBV5-4 combines with J gene TRBJ1-2, with TRBD1 matching 7 bases. V lost 4 bases, J lost 4 bases, and 7 bases stayed unmatched. CDR3 length: 14 residues. The V gene's germline CDR1 is SGHNT and CDR2 YYREEE (reference sequence). In DNA, the CDR3 is TGTGCCAGCAGCCCCGGGACAGCCGGCTATGGCTACACCTTC. Its translation is CASSPGTAGYGYTF.

The chain employs TRBV30 and TRBJ1-1; tentatively, D is TRBD1 (5 bases). V lost 8 bases, J lost 1 base, and 11 bases lay in between. The CDR3 is 12 residues long. Germline V CDR1 and CDR2: GTSNPN, SVGIG (reference sequence). The CDR3 DNA follows: TGTGCCGGAGGGAGGGGGAACACTGAAGCTTTCTTT. Amino acids: CAGGRGNTEAFF.

This chain links TRBV27 with TRBJ2-2; 7 bases map to TRBD1. Germline assignment: CDR1 MNHEY and CDR2 SMNVEV (reference sequence). V trimming: 0 bases; J trimming: 4 bases; junction bases outside the gene matches: 8. The CDR3 has 17 residues. CDR3 in DNA: TGTGCCAGCAGTTTATCGTTTGGGACAGTAGCCACCGGGGAGCTGTTTTTT. As protein: CASSLSFGTVATGELFF.

The chain links TRBV18 to TRBJ1-2; D possibly corresponds to TRBD1 (6 bases). The V gene lost 0 bases and the J gene lost 6 bases, with 11 bases spanning the gap. The germline CDR1 and CDR2 sequences are KGHSH and LQKENI. The CDR3 runs to 14 residues. As DNA, the CDR3 is TGTGCCAGCTCACCACCGGAGGGGGGAGATGGCTACACCTTC. Its translation is CASSPPEGGDGYTF.